The rows below give T cell receptor beta chains drawn from one sample of a study of blood T cell repertoires in COVID-19. Data came from immunoSEQ multiplex PCR; TCRdb stores just in-frame clones and leaves some out. The top ten hold under 6.5% of the sample, which has roughly 100,000 clones, 75% to 90% seen once. The sequenced sample consisted of peripheral blood. Receptor source: a woman aged 50 to 60 with COVID-19, enrolled during active disease. Each CDR3 is given with its conserved first and last residue. The D gene is left open where the match is weak. Size is omitted from some rows. Given values are once, few, many or a class for expanded clones.

TRBJ1-1,TRBV6-4,.,TRBD1,CASSAPGQGQNEAFF,TGTGCCAGCAGTGCTCCGGGACAGGGGCAAAATGAAGCTTTCTTT
TRBJ2-1,TRBV5-4,.,TRBD2,CASSLVSGGTNEQFF,TGTGCCAGCAGCTTGGTGAGCGGGGGAACGAATGAGCAGTTCTTC
TRBJ1-6,TRBV5-6,.,TRBD1,CASSFRGRRSPLHF,TGTGCCAGCAGCTTCAGGGGGCGAAGGTCACCCCTCCACTTT
TRBJ2-1,TRBV5-1,.,.,CASSLAGNEQFF,TGCGCCAGCAGCTTGGCCGGGAATGAGCAGTTCTTC
TRBJ2-2,TRBV2,few,TRBD1,CASSRQGTGELFF,TGTGCCAGCAGTAGACAGGGCACCGGGGAGCTGTTTTTT
TRBJ2-2,TRBV4-1,.,.,CASSQVQDTGELFF,TGCGCCAGCAGCCAAGTCCAGGACACCGGGGAGCTGTTTTTT
TRBJ1-5,TRBV4-3,.,.,CASSQDWAQPQHF,TGCGCCAGCAGCCAAGATTGGGCTCAGCCCCAGCATTTT
TRBJ2-7,TRBV27,.,.,CASSTGSAEQYF,TGTGCCAGCAGCACAGGGTCCGCCGAGCAGTACTTC
TRBJ2-7,TRBV14,.,.,CASRQDTYEQYF,TGTGCCAGCAGACAGGACACCTACGAGCAGTACTTC
TRBJ2-3,TRBV4-2,.,TRBD1,CASSQDGQGVTDTQYF,TGTGCCAGCAGCCAAGATGGACAGGGGGTGACAGATACGCAGTATTTT
TRBJ2-3,TRBV2,.,.,CASRWTYTDTQYF,TGTGCCAGCCGTTGGACTTACACAGATACGCAGTATTTT
TRBJ2-2,TRBV27,few,.,CASSFGGLADSGELFF,TGTGCCAGCAGTTTTGGGGGGCTAGCGGATTCCGGGGAGCTGTTTTTT
TRBJ2-5,TRBV5-4,.,.,CASSSGVRETQYF,TGTGCCAGCAGTTCAGGGGTTCGGGAGACCCAGTACTTC
TRBJ2-4,TRBV29-1,once,.,CSVDSPGVAKNIQYF,TGCAGCGTTGATTCTCCGGGGGTAGCCAAAAACATTCAGTACTTC
TRBJ2-2,TRBV6-5,.,.,CASSYAFLNTGELFF,TGTGCCAGCAGTTACGCGTTTTTGAACACCGGGGAGCTGTTTTTT
TRBJ2-2,TRBV24-1,few,.,CATSDLWGEQTGELFF,TGTGCCACCAGTGATTTGTGGGGGGAGCAAACCGGGGAGCTGTTTTTT
TRBJ1-1,TRBV11-3,.,.,CASSLATEAFF,TGTGCCAGCAGCTTAGCGACTGAAGCTTTCTTT
TRBJ2-3,TRBV5-1,.,.,CASSLEVGADTQYF,TGCGCCAGCAGCTTGGAAGTAGGGGCAGATACGCAGTATTTT
TRBJ1-1,TRBV7-9,.,.,CASSLPGDGVKNTEAFF,TGTGCCAGCAGCTTACCAGGGGACGGGGTCAAGAACACTGAAGCTTTCTTT
TRBJ1-3,TRBV5-6,.,.,CASSRDSYSGNTIYF,TGTGCCAGCAGTCGCGACAGCTACTCTGGAAACACCATATATTTT